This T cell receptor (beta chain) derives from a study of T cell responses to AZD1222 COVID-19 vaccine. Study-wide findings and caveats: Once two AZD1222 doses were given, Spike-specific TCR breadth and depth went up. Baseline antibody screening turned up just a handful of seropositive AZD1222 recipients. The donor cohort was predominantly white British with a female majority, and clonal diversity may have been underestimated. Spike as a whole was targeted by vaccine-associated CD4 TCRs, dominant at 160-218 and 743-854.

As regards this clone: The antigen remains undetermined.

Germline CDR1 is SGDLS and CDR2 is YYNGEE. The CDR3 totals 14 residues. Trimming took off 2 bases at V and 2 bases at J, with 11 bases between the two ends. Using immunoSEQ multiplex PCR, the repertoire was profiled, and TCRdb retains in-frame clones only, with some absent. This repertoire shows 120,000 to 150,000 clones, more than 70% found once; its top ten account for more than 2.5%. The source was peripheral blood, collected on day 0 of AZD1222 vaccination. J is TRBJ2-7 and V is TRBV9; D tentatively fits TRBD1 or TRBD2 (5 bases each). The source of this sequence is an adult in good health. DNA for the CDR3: TGTGCCAGCAGCGTTGGGGGTGCGACCTACGAGCAGTACTTC. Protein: CASSVGGATYEQYF.